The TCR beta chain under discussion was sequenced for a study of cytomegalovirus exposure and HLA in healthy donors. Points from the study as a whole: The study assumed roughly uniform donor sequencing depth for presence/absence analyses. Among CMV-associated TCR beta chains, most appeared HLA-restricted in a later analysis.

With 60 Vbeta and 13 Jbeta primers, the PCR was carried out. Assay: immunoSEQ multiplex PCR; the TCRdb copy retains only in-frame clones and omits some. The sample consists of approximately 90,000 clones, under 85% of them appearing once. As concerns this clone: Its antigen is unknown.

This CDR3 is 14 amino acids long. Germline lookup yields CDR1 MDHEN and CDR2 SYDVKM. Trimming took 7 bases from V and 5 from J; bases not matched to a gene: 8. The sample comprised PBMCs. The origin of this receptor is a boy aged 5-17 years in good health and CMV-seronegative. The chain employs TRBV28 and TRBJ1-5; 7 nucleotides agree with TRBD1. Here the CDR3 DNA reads TGTGCCAGCACTCAGGACAGGTTCGATCAGCCCCAGCATTTT. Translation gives CASTQDRFDQPQHF.